Listed below are T cell receptor beta chains from one sample, sequenced in a study of cytomegalovirus exposure and HLA in healthy donors. Using immunoSEQ multiplex PCR, the repertoire was profiled, and TCRdb retains in-frame clones only, with some absent. The sample contains approximately 160,000 clones, less than 95% of which appear only once. The sample comprised PBMCs. These receptors were taken from a woman aged 18-29 years in good health and CMV-seropositive. The CDR3 runs from the conserved cysteine through the conserved F or W. D genes are given only for firm matches. Clone size is given for some rows only: seen once, a few or many times, or a class if the clone is expanded.

clone_size | d_call | j_call | v_call | cdr3_aa | cdr3_nt
once | NA | TRBJ1-1 | TRBV19 | CASSIAGDGDTEAFF | TGTGCCAGTAGTATAGCAGGGGACGGAGACACTGAAGCTTTCTTT
few | NA | TRBJ1-5 | TRBV28 | CASSFGNQPQHF | TGTGCCAGCAGTTTCGGCAATCAGCCCCAGCATTTT
NA | TRBD2 | TRBJ2-1 | TRBV10-3 | CAISRLADNEQFF | TGTGCCATCAGTAGACTAGCGGACAATGAGCAGTTCTTC
NA | TRBD1 | TRBJ2-3 | TRBV27 | CAGIIRDRYTDTQYF | TGTGCCGGTATAATACGGGACAGGTACACAGATACGCAGTATTTT
NA | TRBD2 | TRBJ2-2 | TRBV19 | CASTISHRGRGGTNTGELFF | TGTGCCAGTACTATATCCCACCGAGGGAGGGGCGGAACGAACACCGGGGAGCTGTTTTTT
NA | TRBD2 | TRBJ2-1 | TRBV7-2 | CASSLAGLPTSGRNEQFF | TGTGCCAGCAGCCTAGCGGGACTTCCGACTAGCGGGAGAAATGAGCAGTTCTTC
NA | TRBD2 | TRBJ2-3 | TRBV7-2 | CASSLMASGSTDTQYF | TGTGCCAGCAGCTTAATGGCTAGCGGTAGCACAGATACGCAGTATTTT
NA | TRBD1 | TRBJ1-4 | TRBV4-2 | CASSHRTGRDEKLFF | TGTGCCAGCAGCCATCGGACAGGTCGAGATGAAAAACTGTTTTTT
NA | TRBD2 | TRBJ2-1 | TRBV5-4 | CASSLSSLAGGANEQFF | TGTGCCAGCAGCTTGTCCTCGCTAGCGGGGGGGGCCAATGAGCAGTTCTTC
NA | NA | TRBJ2-5 | TRBV6-5 | CASRGTAETQYF | TGTGCCAGCAGAGGGACTGCGGAGACCCAGTACTTC
once | TRBD1 | TRBJ1-2 | TRBV5-1 | CASSVDREYGYTF | TGCGCCAGCAGCGTAGACAGGGAATATGGCTACACCTTC
NA | NA | TRBJ1-5 | TRBV2 | CASSRVLNQPQHF | TGTGCCAGCAGCCGGGTCCTCAATCAGCCCCAGCATTTT
NA | NA | TRBJ1-2 | TRBV7-9 | CASSSGSGYGYTF | TGTGCCAGCAGCTCCGGCAGCGGCTATGGCTACACCTTC
NA | NA | TRBJ2-2 | TRBV29-1 | CSATGSLGGELFF | TGCAGCGCCACAGGGAGCCTGGGGGGGGAGCTGTTTTTT
NA | NA | TRBJ1-6 | TRBV9 | CASSVSTGTSNSPLHF | TGTGCCAGCAGCGTATCGACCGGGACATCAAATTCACCCCTCCACTTT
NA | NA | TRBJ2-1 | TRBV11-3 | CASSLDPLLGEQFF | TGTGCCAGCAGCTTAGATCCCCTCCTCGGTGAGCAGTTCTTC
NA | TRBD1 | TRBJ2-1 | TRBV13 | CASSRWGDRHNEQFF | TGTGCCAGCAGCCGGTGGGGGGACAGGCACAATGAGCAGTTCTTC
once | NA | TRBJ2-7 | TRBV19 | CASSFGGGGEQYF | TGTGCCAGTAGTTTCGGGGGCGGGGGCGAGCAGTACTTC
once | TRBD1 | TRBJ2-2 | TRBV30 | CAWTRQGLSGELFF | TGTGCCTGGACCCGACAGGGTTTGAGCGGGGAGCTGTTTTTT
NA | TRBD1 | TRBJ2-7 | TRBV5-1 | CASSSGTGVHEQYF | TGCGCCAGCAGCTCCGGGACAGGGGTTCACGAGCAGTACTTC
NA | NA | TRBJ1-5 | TRBV5-8 | CASSQTRGDPSNQPQHF | TGTGCCAGCAGCCAAACTCGGGGGGACCCTAGCAATCAGCCCCAGCATTTT
NA | TRBD2 | TRBJ2-2 | TRBV6-6 | CASSYTSGGTGELFF | TGTGCCAGCAGTTACACTAGCGGGGGCACCGGGGAGCTGTTTTTT
NA | TRBD1 | TRBJ2-2 | TRBV6-5 | CASRKQGAGELFF | TGTGCCAGCAGAAAACAGGGGGCCGGGGAGCTGTTTTTT
NA | NA | TRBJ1-5 | TRBV28 | CASSETGIDSNQPQHF | TGTGCCAGCAGCGAGACAGGTATCGATAGCAATCAGCCCCAGCATTTT
NA | NA | TRBJ2-1 | TRBV2 | CASSDDNSEQFF | TGTGCCAGCAGCGACGACAACTCTGAGCAGTTCTTC
NA | NA | TRBJ1-2 | TRBV18 | CASSPLHSGELGSYTF | TGTGCCAGCTCACCGCTTCACAGTGGTGAACTCGGTAGCTACACCTTC
NA | NA | TRBJ2-1 | TRBV6-5 | CASSYLPRDNEQFF | TGTGCCAGCAGTTACTTGCCGCGCGACAATGAGCAGTTCTTC
NA | TRBD1 | TRBJ2-2 | TRBV12-5 | CASGLAGTGRSGELFF | TGTGCTAGTGGTTTGGCCGGGACAGGGAGATCCGGGGAGCTGTTTTTT
NA | TRBD2 | TRBJ2-2 | TRBV5-1 | CASSLAFSSAGGEADGELFF | TGCGCCAGCAGCTTGGCGTTCTCGTCCGCGGGGGGAGAGGCGGACGGGGAGCTGTTTTTT
NA | NA | TRBJ2-7 | TRBV7-3 | CASSPRGGGREQYF | TGTGCCAGCAGCCCCCGCGGCGGAGGCAGAGAGCAGTACTTC
NA | NA | TRBJ1-2 | TRBV7-9 | CASSLGGNRVMRGYTF | TGTGCCAGCAGCTTAGGAGGAAACAGGGTGATGCGTGGCTACACCTTC
NA | NA | TRBJ2-7 | TRBV7-9 | CASSLVGRSNSYEQYF | TGTGCCAGCAGCTTAGTCGGCAGGTCGAACTCCTACGAGCAGTACTTC
NA | TRBD1 | TRBJ1-2 | TRBV9 | CASSHPRDRVDEGYTF | TGTGCCAGCAGCCACCCCCGGGACAGGGTAGATGAAGGCTACACCTTC
NA | TRBD2 | TRBJ2-1 | TRBV28 | CASQVGGNYNEQFF | TGTGCCAGCCAGGTCGGGGGGAACTACAATGAGCAGTTCTTC
NA | TRBD1 | TRBJ1-5 | TRBV19 | CASSIEQGRSSNQPQHF | TGTGCCAGTAGTATAGAACAGGGGAGAAGTAGCAATCAGCCCCAGCATTTT
NA | NA | TRBJ2-1 | TRBV19 | CASSIGQNEQFF | TGTGCCAGTAGTATAGGACAGAACGAGCAGTTCTTC
once | NA | TRBJ1-1 | TRBV4-2 | CASSQAGPGLLRDTEAFF | TGTGCCAGCAGCCAAGCTGGCCCAGGCCTTTTGCGTGACACTGAAGCTTTCTTT
NA | NA | TRBJ2-5 | TRBV4-1 | CASSQLGGQETQYF | TGCGCCAGCAGCCAGCTGGGCGGGCAAGAGACCCAGTACTTC
NA | NA | TRBJ2-7 | TRBV6-5 | CASSKSGIYEQYF | TGTGCCAGCAGTAAGTCGGGGATCTACGAGCAGTACTTC
NA | NA | TRBJ1-1 | TRBV4-1 | CASSQGRAGFRPLRNTEAFF | TGCGCCAGCAGCCAAGGGAGGGCAGGGTTCCGGCCCCTGCGAAACACTGAAGCTTTCTTT
NA | NA | TRBJ2-1 | TRBV5-4 | CASSLVGASNNEQFF | TGTGCCAGCAGCTTGGTGGGGGCCTCTAACAATGAGCAGTTCTTC
NA | TRBD2 | TRBJ2-3 | TRBV2 | CASSDNLAGGLLNF | TGTGCCAGCAGTGACAATCTAGCGGGAGGGCTCCTTAATTTT
NA | TRBD1 | TRBJ1-2 | TRBV5-4 | CASSLRTGVGYTF | TGTGCCAGCAGCCTGAGGACAGGGGTTGGCTACACCTTC
NA | TRBD2 | TRBJ2-5 | TRBV6-4 | CASSDSTGGPGTQYF | TGTGCCAGCAGTGACTCGACGGGGGGGCCGGGGACCCAGTACTTC
NA | NA | TRBJ2-1 | TRBV5-4 | CASCDRANNEQFF | TGTGCCAGCTGTGACAGAGCAAACAATGAGCAGTTCTTC
NA | TRBD1 | TRBJ2-3 | TRBV28 | CASSIMTGSDTQYF | TGTGCCAGCAGTATAATGACAGGGTCAGATACGCAGTATTTT
NA | TRBD1 | TRBJ1-2 | TRBV6-5 | CASSYSETGTDGYTF | TGTGCCAGCAGTTACTCGGAAACAGGGACAGATGGCTACACCTTC
few | NA | TRBJ1-2 | TRBV2 | CASREQFGYTF | TGTGCCAGCAGGGAACAGTTTGGCTACACCTTC
NA | TRBD1 | TRBJ1-2 | TRBV18 | CASSLPGQPNYGYTF | TGTGCCAGCTCGCTACCGGGACAGCCAAACTATGGCTACACCTTC
NA | TRBD2 | TRBJ2-3 | TRBV4-1 | CASSQEGASGATDTQYF | TGCGCCAGCAGCCAAGAAGGGGCTAGCGGGGCCACAGATACGCAGTATTTT
NA | NA | TRBJ2-7 | TRBV28 | CASRTGTPSSYEQYF | TGTGCCAGCAGAACCGGGACTCCAAGCTCCTACGAGCAGTACTTC
NA | TRBD2 | TRBJ2-3 | TRBV5-1 | CASSSGTSGGRTDTQYF | TGCGCCAGCAGCAGTGGGACTAGCGGGGGACGCACAGATACGCAGTATTTT
NA | NA | TRBJ1-6 | TRBV27 | CASSLTGSYNSPLHF | TGTGCCAGCAGTCTAACAGGGAGTTATAATTCACCCCTCCACTTT
NA | TRBD2 | TRBJ2-1 | TRBV6-4 | CASSDLAGEQFF | TGTGCCAGCAGTGACTTAGCGGGTGAGCAGTTCTTC
once | TRBD1 | TRBJ1-5 | TRBV4-1 | CASSRDTGANQPQHF | TGCGCCAGCAGCCGAGATACAGGGGCCAATCAGCCCCAGCATTTT
NA | NA | TRBJ2-7 | TRBV4-2 | CASSWTDGLAYEQYF | TGTGCCAGCAGTTGGACAGACGGCTTAGCGTACGAGCAGTACTTC
NA | TRBD2 | TRBJ2-2 | TRBV19 | CASSPLAGGPGTGELFF | TGTGCCAGTAGTCCCTTAGCGGGAGGGCCCGGAACCGGGGAGCTGTTTTTT
NA | NA | TRBJ2-2 | TRBV5-4 | CASSTEAGYAGELFF | TGTGCCAGCAGCACTGAGGCGGGGTACGCCGGGGAGCTGTTTTTT
NA | TRBD1 | TRBJ1-1 | TRBV11-2 | CASSRWGTAMNTEAFF | TGTGCCAGCAGCCGATGGGGGACAGCCATGAACACTGAAGCTTTCTTT
NA | TRBD2 | TRBJ2-3 | TRBV4-1 | CASSRISGTSTDTQYF | TGCGCCAGCAGCCGGATCAGCGGGACTAGCACAGATACGCAGTATTTT